What follows are 19 T cell receptor beta chains derived from one specimen sequenced in a study of molecular identifiers for immune sequencing clone quantification. TCRdb reanalysed the PCR reads using MiXCR and keeps one entry per CDR3 protein. The sample has 400,000 to 600,000 distinct CDR3 sequences, under 30% seen once. Sequenced material: naive CD8+ T cells from blood, with Jurkat cell RNA spiked in. As to subset: FACS-sorted CD8+CD4-CCR7+CD45RA+ naive T cells. The origin of the receptors is a human donor in good health. Some libraries in this study had Jurkat cell RNA spiked in.

A few counts support this clonotype. The chain uses TRBV28 and TRBJ2-3, with TRBD1 matching 8 bases. After removal of 6 bases from V and 2 bases from J, the junction contained 10 bases not matched to a gene. The germline CDR1 and CDR2 sequences are MDHEN and SYDVKM. The CDR3 consists of 16 residues. The chain's CDR3 is CASSTTDRGITDTQYF. CDR3 coding DNA: TGTGCCAGCAGCACAACCGACAGGGGAATCACAGATACGCAGTATTTT.

The sample holds one count of this clonotype. This chain links TRBV13 with TRBJ2-1, with D tentatively TRBD2 (5 bases). Trimming pared 5 bases from V and 9 bases from J, leaving 17 bases between. Germline CDR1 and CDR2: PRHDT and FYEKMQ (reference sequence). There are 14 residues in the CDR3. The CDR3 loop reads CASSPGRGKAEQFF. In DNA form, the CDR3 reads TGTGCCAGCAGCCCAGGACGGGGTAAGGCTGAGCAGTTCTTC.

Ten or more counts support this clonotype. This sequence joins TRBV14 and TRBJ2-7; TRBD1 aligns across 7 bases. CDR3 length: 14 residues. CDR1 is SGHDN and CDR2 is FVKESK in the germline V gene. After removal of 4 bases from V and 6 bases from J, the junction contained 9 bases not matched to a gene. The chain's CDR3 is CASSPRQGLGEQYF. CDR3 sequence (DNA): TGTGCCAGCAGCCCCCGACAGGGCCTCGGCGAGCAGTACTTC.

This chain connects TRBV27 to TRBJ2-7, with D perhaps assigned TRBD1 or TRBD2 (5 bases each). CDR1 and CDR2 (germline): MNHEY, SMNVEV (reference sequence). Trimming took 8 bases from V and 0 from J, leaving 11 bases between them. This CDR3 has 13 amino acids. The CDR3 DNA is TGTGCCAGCTGGAAGGGGAGCTCCTACGAGCAGTACTTC. It yields the protein CASWKGSSYEQYF.

This clonotype turned up a few times. The chain recombines TRBV6-5 with TRBJ2-2; D not certain. The CDR3 is made up of 14 amino acids. Germline lookup yields CDR1 MNHEY and CDR2 SVGAGI. Trimming removed 6 bases at V and 2 bases at J, with 10 bases between. CDR3 residues: CASSPGDNTGELFF. CDR3 nucleotide sequence: TGTGCCAGCAGCCCCGGCGACAACACCGGGGAGCTGTTTTTT.

CDR3 DNA: TGCGCCAGCAGCTTGGATAACAGGTACGAGCAGTACTTC. Protein: CASSLDNRYEQYF. The genes are TRBV5-1 and TRBJ2-7, with a tentative D call TRBD1 (5 bases). V dropped 0 bases and J dropped 4 bases, with 8 bases sitting between them. There are 13 residues in the CDR3. CDR1 and CDR2 (germline): SGHRS, YFSETQ.

This chain connects TRBV5-4 to TRBJ1-1; perhaps TRBD1 as D (5 bases). Germline loops: CDR1 SGHNT, CDR2 YYREEE (reference sequence). V was clipped by 0 bases and J by 3 bases, with 12 bases between them. This CDR3 is 15 amino acids long. The CDR3 region has the DNA TGTGCCAGCAGCTTGGGGGGACTGGGCGACACTGAAGCTTTCTTT. It translates to CASSLGGLGDTEAFF.

This clonotype was observed many times. V gene TRBV12-5 combines with J gene TRBJ2-7, with D possibly being TRBD2 (6 bases). The V end lost 4 bases, the J end lost 6 bases, and 13 bases lay between the germline ends. Germline CDR1 LGHNT, CDR2 FRNRAP. The CDR3 loop spans 13 amino acids. This CDR3 is CASGYDSGGEQYF. The CDR3 DNA follows: TGTGCTAGTGGTTACGACTCCGGGGGCGAGCAGTACTTC.

The sample holds a few counts of this clonotype. The rearrangement joins TRBV7-3 to TRBJ2-7; D ambiguous. This CDR3 has 13 residues. CDR1 and CDR2 (germline): SGHTA, FQGTGA. The V gene lost 4 bases and the J gene lost 5 bases, with 12 bases spanning the gap. CDR3 in DNA: TGTGCCAGCAGCTCCCGTCTGGGCGACGAGCAGTACTTC. This codes for CASSSRLGDEQYF.

This clonotype was seen ten or more times. V is TRBV28 and J is TRBJ1-5; the match to TRBD1 covers 8 bases. This CDR3 region has 15 residues. In germline, CDR1 is MDHEN, CDR2 SYDVKM. V shed 6 bases, J shed 6 bases, and the junction held 10 bases outside the gene matches. The DNA of the CDR3 is TGTGCCAGCAGGATTACAGGGGGAGGCGGTCAGCCCCAGCATTTT. Protein: CASRITGGGGQPQHF.

This clonotype was observed many times. The chain employs TRBV9 and TRBJ2-7, with D perhaps being TRBD1 or TRBD2 (5 bases each). Germline V gives CDR1 SGDLS, CDR2 YYNGEE. The CDR3 sequence is 14 residues long. The V end lost 1 base, the J end lost 6 bases, and 14 bases lay between the germline ends. The CDR3, as DNA: TGTGCCAGCAGCGTATTGGGGGAATTCGGCGAGCAGTACTTC. This encodes CASSVLGEFGEQYF.

The chain employs TRBV6-2 or TRBV6-3 and TRBJ2-3; a possible D gene is TRBD1 (5 bases). V lost 1 base and J lost 3, with 11 bases in between. The CDR3 length is 15 residues. CDR1 and CDR2 (germline): MNHEY, SVGEGT. CDR3 DNA sequence: TGTGCCAGCAGTTACTGGGGCTTTGGGACAGATACGCAGTATTTT. Translation: CASSYWGFGTDTQYF.

This sequence joins TRBV27 and TRBJ1-1; TRBD1 agrees at 12 bases. V lost 1 base, J lost 5 bases, and 5 bases stayed unmatched. The CDR3 is made up of 16 amino acids. Germline CDR1 is MNHEY and CDR2 is SMNVEV (reference sequence). CDR3 sequence: CASSLWGTGGPTEAFF. Here the CDR3 DNA reads TGTGCCAGCAGTTTATGGGGGACAGGGGGCCCTACTGAAGCTTTCTTT.

The CDR3 region is CASSALQGADTGELFF. The CDR3 nucleotides read TGTGCCAGTAGTGCCTTGCAGGGGGCTGACACCGGGGAGCTGTTTTTT. The rearrangement joins TRBV19 to TRBJ2-2, with 8 bases matching TRBD1. This CDR3 is 16 amino acids long. Germline V gives CDR1 LNHDA, CDR2 SQIVND (reference sequence). With V trimmed by 5 bases and J by 3 bases, 8 bases remained unmatched.

This clonotype was recorded many times. CDR3 DNA sequence: TGTGCCAGCAGTTCGACAGGACTAGCGGGAACTATGTCAGAGACCCAGTACTTC. This sequence encodes CASSSTGLAGTMSETQYF. V is TRBV6-5 and J is TRBJ2-5, with TRBD2 identical over 12 bases. The ends lost 4 bases at V and 4 bases at J; junction bases unmatched: 13. CDR1 is MNHEY and CDR2 is SVGAGI in the germline V gene. The CDR3 loop spans 18 amino acids.

This clonotype appeared a few times. V usage is TRBV7-8 and J usage is TRBJ1-2; 7 positions match TRBD1. Germline CDR1 SGHVS, CDR2 FQNEAQ. After removal of 8 bases from V and 2 bases from J, the junction contained 2 bases not matched to a gene. The CDR3 has 12 amino acids. The CDR3 coding sequence is TGTGCCAGCGGGGACAGCAACTATGGCTACACCTTC. Translation gives CASGDSNYGYTF.

The CDR3 DNA sequence: TGTGCCAGCAGTTACTCAGGGGGGATTGATGGCTACACCTTC. Translated: CASSYSGGIDGYTF. This rearrangement joins TRBV6-5 to TRBJ1-2; a weak D match, TRBD1 (6 bases). Trimming shortened V by 0 bases and J by 6 bases, and 11 bases separated the two germline ends. Germline V CDR1 and CDR2: MNHEY, SVGAGI. This CDR3 spans 14 amino acids.

In this sample, this clonotype turned up many times. The chain recombines TRBV20-1 with TRBJ2-2; D is ambiguous. Trimming removed 1 base at V and 5 bases at J, with 5 bases between. CDR1 is DFQATT, CDR2 SNEGSKA, per germline (reference sequence). CDR3 length: 12 residues. CDR3 amino acids: CSARAVTGELFF. The CDR3 bases are TGCAGTGCTAGAGCCGTAACCGGGGAGCTGTTTTTT.

This clonotype was counted at least ten times. The chain has TRBV27 and TRBJ1-5, with D perhaps TRBD1 (5 bases). This CDR3 has 14 residues. CDR1 and CDR2 (germline): MNHEY, SMNVEV (reference sequence). Trimming cost V 3 bases and J 5 bases, with 11 bases left between them. The CDR3 loop reads CASSFSQAYQPQHF. DNA for the CDR3: TGTGCCAGCAGTTTTTCACAGGCGTATCAGCCCCAGCATTTT.